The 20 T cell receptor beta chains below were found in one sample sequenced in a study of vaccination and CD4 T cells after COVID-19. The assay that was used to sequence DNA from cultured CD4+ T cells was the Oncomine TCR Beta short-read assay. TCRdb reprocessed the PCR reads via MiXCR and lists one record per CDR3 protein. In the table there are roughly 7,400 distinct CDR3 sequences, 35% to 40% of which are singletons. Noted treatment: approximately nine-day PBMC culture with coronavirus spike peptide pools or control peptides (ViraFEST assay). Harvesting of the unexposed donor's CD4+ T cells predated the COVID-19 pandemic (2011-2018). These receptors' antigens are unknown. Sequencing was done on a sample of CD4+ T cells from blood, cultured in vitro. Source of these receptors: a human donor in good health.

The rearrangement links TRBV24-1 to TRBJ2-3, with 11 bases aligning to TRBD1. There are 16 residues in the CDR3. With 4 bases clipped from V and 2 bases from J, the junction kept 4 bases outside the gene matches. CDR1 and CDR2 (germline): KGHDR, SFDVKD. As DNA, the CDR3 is TGTGCCACCAGTGACAGGACAGGGGGCCTCACAGATACGCAGTATTTT. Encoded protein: CATSDRTGGLTDTQYF.

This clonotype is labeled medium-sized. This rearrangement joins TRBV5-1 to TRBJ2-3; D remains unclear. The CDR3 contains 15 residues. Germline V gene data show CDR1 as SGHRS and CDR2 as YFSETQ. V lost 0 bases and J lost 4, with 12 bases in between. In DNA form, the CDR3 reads TGCGCCAGCAGCTTGGCCCTACTGTCGGCAGATACGCAGTATTTT. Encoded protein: CASSLALLSADTQYF.

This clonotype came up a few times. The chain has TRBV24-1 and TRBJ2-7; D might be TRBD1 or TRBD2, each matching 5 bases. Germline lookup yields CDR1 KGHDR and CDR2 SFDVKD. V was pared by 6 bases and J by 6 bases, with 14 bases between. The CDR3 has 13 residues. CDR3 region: CATSHPPGTEQYF. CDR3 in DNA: TGTGCCACCAGTCATCCCCCAGGGACCGAGCAGTACTTC.

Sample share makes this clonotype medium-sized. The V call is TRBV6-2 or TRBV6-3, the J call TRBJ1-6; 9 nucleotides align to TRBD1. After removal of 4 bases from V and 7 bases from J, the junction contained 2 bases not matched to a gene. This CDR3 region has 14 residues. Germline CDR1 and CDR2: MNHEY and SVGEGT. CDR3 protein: CASSSGQGNSPLHF. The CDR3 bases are TGTGCCAGCAGTTCGGGACAGGGCAATTCACCCCTCCACTTT.

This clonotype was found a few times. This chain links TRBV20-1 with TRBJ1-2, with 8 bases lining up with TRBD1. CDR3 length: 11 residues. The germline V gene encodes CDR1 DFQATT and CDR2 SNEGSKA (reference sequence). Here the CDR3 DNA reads TGCAGCGGGGGACAGGCGTATGGCTACACCTTC. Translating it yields CSGGQAYGYTF.

For the CDR3, the DNA is TGTGCCAGCAGCGTAGCGGACAGGGGGCGGGAGACCCAGTACTTC. Translation: CASSVADRGRETQYF. The chain couples TRBV9 to TRBJ2-5, with 11 bases aligning to TRBD1. Germline-derived CDR1 and CDR2 are SGDLS and YYNGEE. The trim removed 0 bases at V and 5 bases at J, leaving 3 bases unmatched. This CDR3 region has 15 residues. Full variable domain (remainder filled in from reference TRBV9 and TRBJ2-5): DSGVTQTPKHLITATGQRVTLRCSPRSGDLSVYWYQQSLDQGLQFLIQYYNGEERAKGNILERFSAQQFPDLHSELNLSSLELGDSALYFCASSVADRGRETQYFGPGTRLLVL.

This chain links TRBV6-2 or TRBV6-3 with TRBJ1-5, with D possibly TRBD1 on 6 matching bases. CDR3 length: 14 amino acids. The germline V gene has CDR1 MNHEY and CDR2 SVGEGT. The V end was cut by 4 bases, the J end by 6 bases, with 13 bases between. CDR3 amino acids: CASSSPGEGQPQHF. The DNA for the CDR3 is TGTGCCAGCAGTTCTCCAGGGGAGGGTCAGCCCCAGCATTTT.

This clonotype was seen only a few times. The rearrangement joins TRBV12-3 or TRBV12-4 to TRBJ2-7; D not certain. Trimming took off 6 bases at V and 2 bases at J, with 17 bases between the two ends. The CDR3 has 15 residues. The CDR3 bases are TGTGCCAGCAGCCAAGTCGCCCCTAGGGCCTACGAGCAGTACTTC. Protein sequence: CASSQVAPRAYEQYF.

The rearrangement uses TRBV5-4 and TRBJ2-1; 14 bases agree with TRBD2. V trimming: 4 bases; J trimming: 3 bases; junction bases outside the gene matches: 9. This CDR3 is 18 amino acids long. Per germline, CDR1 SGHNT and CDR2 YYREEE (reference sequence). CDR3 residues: CASSLGLAGGIIYNEQFF. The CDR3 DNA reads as TGTGCCAGCAGCCTCGGACTAGCGGGGGGTATAATCTACAATGAGCAGTTCTTC.

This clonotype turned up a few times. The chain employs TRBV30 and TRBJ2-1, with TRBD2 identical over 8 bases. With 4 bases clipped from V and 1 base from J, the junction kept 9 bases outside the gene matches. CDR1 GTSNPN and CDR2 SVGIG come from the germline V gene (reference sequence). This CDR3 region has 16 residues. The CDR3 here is CAWTRWRGDSYNEQFF. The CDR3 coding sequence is TGTGCCTGGACCCGATGGCGGGGGGATTCCTACAATGAGCAGTTCTTC. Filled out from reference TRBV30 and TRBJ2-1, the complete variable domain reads SQTIHQWPATLVQPVGSPLSLECTVEGTSNPNLYWYRQAAGRGLQLLFYSVGIGQISSEVPQNLSASRPQDRQFILSSKKLLLSDSGFYLCAWTRWRGDSYNEQFFGPGTRLTVL.

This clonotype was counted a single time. CDR3 loop: CASSPRGNMNTEAFF. The DNA for the CDR3 is TGTGCCAGCAGCCCCCGGGGGAACATGAACACTGAAGCTTTCTTT. The chain employs TRBV9 and TRBJ1-1, with D perhaps TRBD1 (5 bases). Trimming stripped 4 bases from V and 0 bases from J, with 13 bases between. Per the germline V gene, CDR1 is SGDLS and CDR2 is YYNGEE. The CDR3 totals 15 residues.

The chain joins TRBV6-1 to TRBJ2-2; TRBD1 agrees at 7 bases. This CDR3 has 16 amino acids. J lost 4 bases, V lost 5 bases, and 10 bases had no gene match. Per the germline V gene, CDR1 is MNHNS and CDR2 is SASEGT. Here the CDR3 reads CASSTHGPGGTGELFF. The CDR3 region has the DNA TGTGCCAGCAGTACTCATGGCCCAGGGGGCACCGGGGAGCTGTTTTTT.

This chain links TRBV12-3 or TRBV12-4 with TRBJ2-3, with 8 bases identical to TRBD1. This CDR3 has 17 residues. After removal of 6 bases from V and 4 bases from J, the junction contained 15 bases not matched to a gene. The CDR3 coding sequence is TGTGCCAGCAGCTTCCACCTGACAGGGGTAGCGGCAGATACGCAGTATTTT. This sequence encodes CASSFHLTGVAADTQYF.

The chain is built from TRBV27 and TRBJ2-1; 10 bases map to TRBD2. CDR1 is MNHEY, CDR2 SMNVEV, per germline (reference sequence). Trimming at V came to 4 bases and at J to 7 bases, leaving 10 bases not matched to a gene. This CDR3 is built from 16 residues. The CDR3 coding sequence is TGTGCCAGCAGTTCCCCTAGCGGGAGATACGGGAATGAGCAGTTCTTC. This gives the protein CASSSPSGRYGNEQFF.

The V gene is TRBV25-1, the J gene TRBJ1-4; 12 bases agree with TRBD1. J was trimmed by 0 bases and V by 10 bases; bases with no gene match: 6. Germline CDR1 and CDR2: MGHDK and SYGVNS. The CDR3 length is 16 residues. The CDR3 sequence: CATQGDRGPTNEKLFF. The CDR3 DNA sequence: TGTGCCACCCAAGGGGACAGGGGGCCAACTAATGAAAAACTGTTTTTT.

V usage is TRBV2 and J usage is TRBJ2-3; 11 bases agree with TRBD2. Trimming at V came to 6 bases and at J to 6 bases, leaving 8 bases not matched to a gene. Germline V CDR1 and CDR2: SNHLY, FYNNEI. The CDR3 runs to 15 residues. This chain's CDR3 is CASRDLLAGADTQYF. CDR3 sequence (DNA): TGTGCCAGCAGGGACTTACTAGCGGGAGCGGATACGCAGTATTTT. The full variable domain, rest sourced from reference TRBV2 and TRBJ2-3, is EPEVTQTPSHQVTQMGQEVILRCVPISNHLYFYWYRQILGQKVEFLVSFYNNEISEKSEIFDDQFSVERPDGSNFTLKIRSTKLEDSAMYFCASRDLLAGADTQYFGPGTRLTVL.

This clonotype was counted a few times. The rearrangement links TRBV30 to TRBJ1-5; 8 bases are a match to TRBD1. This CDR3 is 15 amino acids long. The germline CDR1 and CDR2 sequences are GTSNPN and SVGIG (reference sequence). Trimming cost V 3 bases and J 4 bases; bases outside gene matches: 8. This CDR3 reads CAWSVTGGPNQPQHF. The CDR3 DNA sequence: TGTGCCTGGAGCGTAACAGGGGGACCTAATCAGCCCCAGCATTTT.

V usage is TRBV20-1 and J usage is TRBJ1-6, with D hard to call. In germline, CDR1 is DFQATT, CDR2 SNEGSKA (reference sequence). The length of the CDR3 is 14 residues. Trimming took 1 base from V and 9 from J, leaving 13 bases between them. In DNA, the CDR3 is TGCAGTGCTAGAGTACGGGGTATAGGTTCACCCCTCCACTTT. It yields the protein CSARVRGIGSPLHF.

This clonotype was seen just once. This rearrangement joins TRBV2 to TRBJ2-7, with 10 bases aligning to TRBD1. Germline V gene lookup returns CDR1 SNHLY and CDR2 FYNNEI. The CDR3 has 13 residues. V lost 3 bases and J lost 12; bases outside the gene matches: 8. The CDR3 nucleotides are TGTGCCAGCAGTGAGTATATGGACAGGGGGACGTACTTC. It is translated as CASSEYMDRGTYF.

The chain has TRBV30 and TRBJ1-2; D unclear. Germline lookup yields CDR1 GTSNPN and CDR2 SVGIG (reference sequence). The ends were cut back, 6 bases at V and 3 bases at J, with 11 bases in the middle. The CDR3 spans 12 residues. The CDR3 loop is CACKSIDYGYTF. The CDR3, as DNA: TGTGCCTGTAAGTCCATCGACTATGGCTACACCTTC.